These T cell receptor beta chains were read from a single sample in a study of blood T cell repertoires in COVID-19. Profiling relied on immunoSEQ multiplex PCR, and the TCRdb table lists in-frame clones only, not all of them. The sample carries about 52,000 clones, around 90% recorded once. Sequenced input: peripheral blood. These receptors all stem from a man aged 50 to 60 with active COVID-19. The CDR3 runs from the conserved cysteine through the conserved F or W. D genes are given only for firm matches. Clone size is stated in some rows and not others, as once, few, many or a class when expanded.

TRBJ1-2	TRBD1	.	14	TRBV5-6	TGTGCCAGCAGAATGGAAACAGGGGACTATGGCTACACCTTC	CASRMETGDYGYTF
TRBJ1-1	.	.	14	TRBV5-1	TGCGCCAGCAGCTTGCAGGTTATGAACACTGAAGCTTTCTTT	CASSLQVMNTEAFF
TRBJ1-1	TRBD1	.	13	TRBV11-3	TGTGCCAGCAGTCAGGGGGCGGTGGCGGAAGCTTTCTTT	CASSQGAVAEAFF
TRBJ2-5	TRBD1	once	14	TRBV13	TGTGCCAGCAGCGCGACAGGGGAGCTAGAGACCCAGTACTTC	CASSATGELETQYF
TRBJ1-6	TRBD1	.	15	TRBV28	TGTGCCAGCAGTCTCTGGGACAGGGAAGTTTCACCCCTCCACTTT	CASSLWDREVSPLHF
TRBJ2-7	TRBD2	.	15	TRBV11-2	TGTGCCAGCAGCTTAGCAGCGGGAGACGGTAGAGGTCAGTACTTC	CASSLAAGDGRGQYF
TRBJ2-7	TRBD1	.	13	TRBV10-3	TGTGCCATCACCCATGGGACAGCCTACGAGCAGTACTTC	CAITHGTAYEQYF
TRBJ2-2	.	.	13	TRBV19	TGTGCCAGGACAGGAATGAACACCGGGGAGCTGTTTTTT	CARTGMNTGELFF
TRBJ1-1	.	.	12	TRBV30	TGTGCCTGGAGTGTAAGGGAGGGCACAGCTTTCTTT	CAWSVREGTAFF
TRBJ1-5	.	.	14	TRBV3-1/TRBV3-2	TGTGCCAGCAGCCGCCGGGGGGGCATGCAGCCCCAGCATTTT	CASSRRGGMQPQHF
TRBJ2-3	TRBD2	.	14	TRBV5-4	TGTGCCAGCAGCTTGTCGGCTAGCGGGGATACGCAGTATTTT	CASSLSASGDTQYF
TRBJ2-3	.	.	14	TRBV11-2	TGTGCCAGCAGCTTAGCTGAAAGTAGGAGTACGCAGTATTTT	CASSLAESRSTQYF
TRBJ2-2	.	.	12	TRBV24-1	TGTGCCACCAGCGCCTTCGGTGGGGAGCTGTTTTTT	CATSAFGGELFF
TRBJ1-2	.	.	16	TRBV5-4	TGTGCCAGCAGCTTGTTGTCAGGGGCCACCTTCTATGGCTACACCTTC	CASSLLSGATFYGYTF
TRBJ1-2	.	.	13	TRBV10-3	TGTGCCATCAGTGATTATTTCCAGGGAGGCTACACCTTC	CAISDYFQGGYTF
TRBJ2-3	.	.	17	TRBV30	TGTGCCTGGAAAGCCATAGGGCGGGGTTTTAGTACAGATACGCAGTATTTT	CAWKAIGRGFSTDTQYF
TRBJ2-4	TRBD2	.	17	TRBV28	TGTGCCAGCAGTTTAAGGGGACTAGCGGGAGGAAGAAACATTCAGTACTTC	CASSLRGLAGGRNIQYF
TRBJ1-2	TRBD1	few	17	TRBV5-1	TGCGCCAGCAGCCAAACATTTACCGGGACAGGCAACTATGGCTACACCTTC	CASSQTFTGTGNYGYTF
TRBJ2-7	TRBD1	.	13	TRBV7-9	TGTGCCAGCCGGACAGGGGGTATCTACGAGCAGTACTTC	CASRTGGIYEQYF
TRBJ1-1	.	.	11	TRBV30	TGTGCCTGGAGTGATGAGTCTGAAGCTTTCTTT	CAWSDESEAFF
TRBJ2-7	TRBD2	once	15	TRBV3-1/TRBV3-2	TGTGCCAGCAGCCAAGTTTCTAGCGGGAGGTCCGGGCAGTACTTC	CASSQVSSGRSGQYF
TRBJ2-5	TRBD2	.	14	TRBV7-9	TGTGCCAGCAGCTTAGCAGCGGGGCTGGAGACCCAGTACTTC	CASSLAAGLETQYF
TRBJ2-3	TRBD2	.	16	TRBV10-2	TGCGCCAGCGGGGGTTTGACTAGCGGGATCCAAGATACGCAGTATTTT	CASGGLTSGIQDTQYF
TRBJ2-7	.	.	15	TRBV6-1	TGTGCCAGCAGTGAACGTAGCGGTCTTGCCTACGAGCAGTACTTC	CASSERSGLAYEQYF
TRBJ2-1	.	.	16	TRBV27	TGTGCCAGCAGTATAATAGCGAGGGATTCCTACAATGAGCAGTTCTTC	CASSIIARDSYNEQFF
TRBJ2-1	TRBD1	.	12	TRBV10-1	TGCGCCAGCAGTACAGGGGGTATTGAGCAGTTCTTC	CASSTGGIEQFF
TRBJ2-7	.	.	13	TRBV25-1	TGTGCCAGCAGTGCGCCGCTCGGGTCCGAGCAGTACTTC	CASSAPLGSEQYF
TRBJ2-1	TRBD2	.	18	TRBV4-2	TGTGCCAGCAGCCAAGAAGGAGGAGCGGGGGGTTCGTACAATGAGCAGTTCTTC	CASSQEGGAGGSYNEQFF
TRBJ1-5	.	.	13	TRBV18	TGTGCCAGCTCACCAGGACTATTTCAGCCCCAGCATTTT	CASSPGLFQPQHF
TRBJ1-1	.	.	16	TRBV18	TGTGCCAGCTCCCTCCGGGTCCGCGAGGGGAACACTGAAGCTTTCTTT	CASSLRVREGNTEAFF
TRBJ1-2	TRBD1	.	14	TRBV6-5	TGTGCCAGCAGTTCAACGGACAGGGCCTCTGGCTACACCTTC	CASSSTDRASGYTF
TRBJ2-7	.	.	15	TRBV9	TGTGCCAGCAGCGTAAACCCGAACTCTAGGGGCGAGCAGTACTTC	CASSVNPNSRGEQYF
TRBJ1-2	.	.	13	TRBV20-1	TGCAGTGCTAGTGGCACAGCTAACTATGGCTACACCTTC	CSASGTANYGYTF
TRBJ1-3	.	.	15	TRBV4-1	TGCGCCAGCAGCCACAGCATAGGGAGCAGAAACACCATATATTTT	CASSHSIGSRNTIYF
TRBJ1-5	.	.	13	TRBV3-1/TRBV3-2	TGTGCCAGCAGCCAAGGGGTCCGGGGGCCCCAGCATTTT	CASSQGVRGPQHF
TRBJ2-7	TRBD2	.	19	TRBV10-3	TGTGCCATCAGTGGCCCCCCGGGACTAGCGGGAGGATCCTCCTACGAGCAGTACTTC	CAISGPPGLAGGSSYEQYF
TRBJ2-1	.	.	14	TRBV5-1	TGCGCCAGCTCCCGAGGGGGTTCCTACAATGAGCAGTTCTTC	CASSRGGSYNEQFF
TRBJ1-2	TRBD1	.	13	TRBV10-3	TGTGCCATCAGTATTACAGGGGACCGGGGCTACACCTTC	CAISITGDRGYTF
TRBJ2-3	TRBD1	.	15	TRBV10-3	TGTGCCATCGGGGGGGACAGGGAGATTGGAGATACGCAGTATTTT	CAIGGDREIGDTQYF
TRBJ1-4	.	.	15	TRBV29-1	TGCAGCGTGCTGCGGGGGGGGATTGTCGATGAAAAACTGTTTTTT	CSVLRGGIVDEKLFF
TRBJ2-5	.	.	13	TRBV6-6	TGTGCCAGCAGGAGGCAAGACAGGGAGACCCAGTACTTC	CASRRQDRETQYF
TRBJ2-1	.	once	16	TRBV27	TGTGCCAGCAGTTTTCGGCGGGACGCATCCTACAATGAGCAGTTCTTC	CASSFRRDASYNEQFF
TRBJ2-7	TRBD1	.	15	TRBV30	TGTGCCTGGGTTCGACAGGGACGGCTCGACCAGGAGCAGTACTTC	CAWVRQGRLDQEQYF
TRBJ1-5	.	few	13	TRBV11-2	TGTGCCAGCAGCTCTGGGGCCATACAGCCCCAGCATTTT	CASSSGAIQPQHF
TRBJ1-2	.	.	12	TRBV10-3	TGTGCCATCAGTGTCCAGAACTATGGCTACACCTTC	CAISVQNYGYTF
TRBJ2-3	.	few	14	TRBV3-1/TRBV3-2	TGTGCCAGCAGCCTTAGGTCAGGGACAGATACGCAGTATTTT	CASSLRSGTDTQYF
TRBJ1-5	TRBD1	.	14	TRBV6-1	TGTGCCAGCAGTGATTTGGGACAGTATCCGCCCCAGCATTTT	CASSDLGQYPPQHF
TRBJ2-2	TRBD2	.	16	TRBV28	TGTGCCAGCAATGGGGCCTCCGGGGGGGAGACCGGGGAGCTGTTTTTT	CASNGASGGETGELFF
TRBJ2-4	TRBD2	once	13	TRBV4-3	TGCGCCAGCAGCCAATCGGGGGGGAACATTCAGTACTTC	CASSQSGGNIQYF
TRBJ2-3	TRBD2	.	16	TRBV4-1	TGCGCCAGCAGTCAAGGAAATAGCGGGAGCACAGATACGCAGTATTTT	CASSQGNSGSTDTQYF